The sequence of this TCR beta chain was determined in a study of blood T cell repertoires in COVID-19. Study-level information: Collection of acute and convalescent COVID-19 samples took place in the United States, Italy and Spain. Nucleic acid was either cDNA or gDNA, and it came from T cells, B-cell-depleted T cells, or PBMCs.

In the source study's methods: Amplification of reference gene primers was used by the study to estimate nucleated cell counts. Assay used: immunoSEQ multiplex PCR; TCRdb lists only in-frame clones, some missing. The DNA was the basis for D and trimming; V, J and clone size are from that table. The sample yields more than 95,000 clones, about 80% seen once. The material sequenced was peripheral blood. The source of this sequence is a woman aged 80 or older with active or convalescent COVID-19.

Here the CDR3 DNA reads TGTGCCAGCAGCACGACAGGGAATCAGCCCCAGCATTTT. Translating gives CASSTTGNQPQHF. The rearrangement joins TRBV6-4 to TRBJ1-5; 7 nucleotides match TRBD1. This CDR3 comprises 13 residues. The germline V gene has CDR1 MRHNA and CDR2 SNTAGT. The junction had 3 bases not matched to a gene; V was cut back by 6 bases and J by 4 bases.